This entry lists 30 T cell receptor beta chains sequenced from one sample in a study of OX40 agonist ivuxolimab in advanced cancers. TCRdb's table, derived via immunoSEQ multiplex PCR, lists solely in-frame clones and lacks some. The profile shows 74,000 or so clones, about nine tenths of them singletons. Specimen: CD4+ or CD8+ T cells sorted from blood, collected in a trial of the OX40 agonist ivuxolimab. The receptors were sampled from an adult with an advanced solid tumor such as melanoma, head and neck, liver or kidney cancer.

The J gene is TRBJ2-7, the V gene TRBV11-3; 7 bases are a match to TRBD2. The CDR3 covers 12 residues. The trim removed 8 bases at V and 4 bases at J, leaving 5 bases unmatched. The germline CDR1 and CDR2 sequences are SGHNT and YENEEA. The DNA of the CDR3 is TGTGCCAGCGGTCGGGAGGAGTACGAGCAGTACTTC. Residues: CASGREEYEQYF.

The CDR3 bases are TGTGCCAGCAGTTCCCCCCGCGGGACGGTCCCTAGCTACACCTTC. This sequence encodes CASSSPRGTVPSYTF. The genes are TRBV28 and TRBJ1-2; D is possibly TRBD1 (5 bases). This CDR3 spans 15 amino acids. CDR1 is MDHEN and CDR2 is SYDVKM in the germline V gene. Trimming stripped 4 bases from V and 9 bases from J, with 21 bases between.

This rearrangement joins TRBV11-3 to TRBJ2-2; TRBD1 matches 9 bases. This CDR3 spans 18 amino acids. The germline gives CDR1 SGHNT, CDR2 YENEEA. The V segment lost 5 bases and the J segment 2 bases; nucleotides outside the gene matches: 12. The CDR3 reads CASSHGSGQGINTGELFF. Written as DNA, the CDR3 is TGTGCCAGCAGCCACGGTTCGGGACAGGGAATTAACACCGGGGAGCTGTTTTTT.

The rearrangement uses TRBV7-9 and TRBJ1-5; no reliable D call. Per the germline V gene, CDR1 is SEHNR and CDR2 is FQNEAQ (reference sequence). The length of the CDR3 is 12 residues. V dropped 5 bases and J dropped 4 bases, with 6 bases sitting between them. The CDR3 nucleotides are TGTGCCAGCAGCCGCGGGAATCAGCCCCAGCATTTT. It encodes CASSRGNQPQHF.

This clone was picked up one time. J is TRBJ2-5 and V is TRBV7-2, with D perhaps TRBD1 (6 bases). The V gene's germline CDR1 is SGHTA and CDR2 FQGNSA. V lost 1 base, J lost 3 bases, and 6 bases lay in between. This CDR3 is built from 13 residues. CDR3 sequence: CASSLDREETQYF. In DNA form, the CDR3 reads TGTGCCAGCAGCTTAGACAGGGAAGAGACCCAGTACTTC.

This clone was observed a single time. The chain is built from TRBV29-1 and TRBJ2-5, with D tentatively TRBD1 (5 bases). Germline values: CDR1 SQVTM, CDR2 ANQGSEA. The V end lost 4 bases, the J end lost 3 bases, and 12 bases lay between the germline ends. The CDR3 spans 13 residues. CDR3 sequence: CSVAAGWEETQYF. The CDR3 DNA reads as TGCAGCGTTGCGGCAGGGTGGGAAGAGACCCAGTACTTC.

This chain connects TRBV6-5 to TRBJ2-6; no clear D. The CDR3 runs to 13 residues. Germline values: CDR1 MNHEY, CDR2 SVGAGI. V dropped 7 bases and J dropped 0 bases, with 4 bases sitting between them. CDR3 coding DNA: TGTGCCAGCACCCGCTCTGGGGCCAACGTCCTGACTTTC. This encodes CASTRSGANVLTF.

This chain joins TRBV28 and TRBJ1-5, with D possibly being TRBD1 (5 bases). The CDR3 consists of 16 residues. The germline V gene has CDR1 MDHEN and CDR2 SYDVKM. Trimming pared 3 bases from V and 3 bases from J, leaving 15 bases between. The CDR3 nucleotides read TGTGCCAGCAGTTTTAACGCAGGGTACTACAATCAGCCCCAGCATTTT. Encoded protein: CASSFNAGYYNQPQHF.

This clone came up a few times. The chain couples TRBV28 to TRBJ1-2; the D is unclear. The length of the CDR3 is 12 residues. Germline values: CDR1 MDHEN, CDR2 SYDVKM. V was pared by 6 bases and J by 7 bases, with 12 bases between. The chain's CDR3 is CASRGNGGGYTF. As DNA, the CDR3 is TGTGCCAGCAGAGGTAATGGTGGTGGCTACACCTTC.

This chain joins TRBV19 and TRBJ2-1; 9 bases match TRBD2. Germline CDR1 LNHDA, CDR2 SQIVND (reference sequence). The trim removed 7 bases at V and 8 bases at J, leaving 9 bases unmatched. The CDR3 sequence is 14 residues long. This chain's CDR3 is CASKGLAGDDEQFF. The CDR3 nucleotides are TGTGCCAGTAAGGGGTTAGCGGGAGACGATGAGCAGTTCTTC.

This clone has a single count. V gene TRBV19 combines with J gene TRBJ2-7; 8 bases map to TRBD2. CDR3 size: 16 residues. Trimming took 7 bases from V and 5 from J; bases not matched to a gene: 16. Germline V lookup: CDR1 LNHDA, CDR2 SQIVND (reference sequence). CDR3 DNA sequence: TGTGCCAGTAATTCGAGGAAGACTAGCGACGTCCACGAGCAGTACTTC. This encodes CASNSRKTSDVHEQYF. Filled out from reference TRBV19 and TRBJ2-7, the complete variable domain reads DGGITQSPKYLFRKEGQNVTLSCEQNLNHDAMYWYRQDPGQGLRLIYYSQIVNDFQKGDIAEGYSVSREKKESFPLTVTSAQKNPTAFYLCASNSRKTSDVHEQYFGPGTRLTVT.

The V and J genes are TRBV18 and TRBJ2-7; D remains unclear. This CDR3 spans 12 amino acids. Germline lookup yields CDR1 KGHSH and CDR2 LQKENI. V lost 3 bases and J lost 0, with 3 bases in between. The CDR3 here is CASSPVSYEQYF. For the CDR3, the DNA is TGTGCCAGCTCACCGGTCTCCTACGAGCAGTACTTC.

The CDR3 is CASSFPTSGGVQFF. The CDR3, as DNA: TGTGCCAGCAGCTTCCCTACTAGCGGGGGGGTACAGTTCTTC. This sequence joins TRBV7-2 and TRBJ2-1, with 13 nucleotides matching TRBD2. V shed 3 bases, J shed 13 bases, and the junction held 6 bases outside the gene matches. The CDR3 consists of 14 residues. Germline V gene data show CDR1 as SGHTA and CDR2 as FQGNSA.

The rearrangement uses TRBV11-3 and TRBJ2-1; 8 bases agree with TRBD2. Unmatched junction bases numbered 1, after V lost 3 bases and J lost 6 bases. The CDR3 covers 13 residues. CDR1 and CDR2 from the germline V gene are SGHNT and YENEEA. The CDR3 reads CASSFGTSNEQFF. CDR3 nucleotide sequence: TGTGCCAGCAGCTTCGGGACTAGCAATGAGCAGTTCTTC.

The chain recombines TRBV5-4 with TRBJ1-1, with D perhaps TRBD1 (6 bases). The CDR3 length is 12 residues. The germline V gene has CDR1 SGHNT and CDR2 YYREEE (reference sequence). Trimming removed 4 bases from V and 7 bases from J, with 11 bases in between. The CDR3 is CASSKGQSEAFF. CDR3 DNA: TGTGCCAGCAGCAAGGGACAAAGTGAAGCTTTCTTT.

This chain joins TRBV6-6 and TRBJ2-7, with TRBD1 matching over 7 bases. The V and J ends lost 0 bases and 6 bases, in that order; junction bases with no gene match: 5. Germline V gene sequence: CDR1 MNHNY, CDR2 SVGAGI (reference sequence). The CDR3 spans 14 residues. The CDR3 bases are TGTGCCAGCAGTTACTCCATCCACAGGGGCGAGCAGTACTTC. Its protein is CASSYSIHRGEQYF.

J is TRBJ1-5 and V is TRBV5-4; TRBD1 matches at 8 bases. With 3 bases clipped from V and 8 bases from J, the junction kept 1 base outside the gene matches. Germline V gene sequence: CDR1 SGHNT, CDR2 YYREEE (reference sequence). The CDR3 extends over 12 amino acids. The CDR3 DNA sequence: TGTGCCAGCAGCTCACAGGGGGAGCCCCAGCATTTT. This codes for CASSSQGEPQHF.

The chain combines TRBV18 with TRBJ1-2; TRBD1 aligns across 9 bases. J gave up 7 bases and V 3 bases, and 6 bases lay outside the gene matches. CDR3 length: 14 amino acids. CDR1 KGHSH and CDR2 LQKENI come from the germline V gene. This CDR3 is CASSPLTGGGGYTF. The CDR3 DNA sequence: TGTGCCAGCTCACCCTTAACAGGGGGCGGTGGCTACACCTTC.

This clone was counted only a few times. The V call is TRBV6-1, the J call TRBJ2-7, with a tentative D call TRBD1 (7 bases). The CDR3 is 15 residues long. Trimming took 3 bases from V and 10 from J, leaving 22 bases between them. Germline CDR1 MNHNS, CDR2 SASEGT. The CDR3 DNA is TGTGCCAGCAGTGACAGGGGGGTGTGGGCCGGCGCACAGTACTTC. The encoded protein is CASSDRGVWAGAQYF.

For the CDR3, the DNA is TGTGCCAGTAGAGCGGGAGGGGACAATGAGCAGTTCTTC. Amino acids: CASRAGGDNEQFF. This sequence joins TRBV10-3 and TRBJ2-1; 10 bases match TRBD2. CDR3 length equals 13 residues. After removal of 10 bases from V and 5 bases from J, the junction contained 5 bases not matched to a gene. Germline assignment: CDR1 ENHRY and CDR2 SYGVKD.

V usage is TRBV10-3 and J usage is TRBJ1-3; weak D call: TRBD1 (5 bases). CDR3 length: 15 amino acids. V was shortened by 4 bases and J by 7 bases, with 17 bases between the two germline ends. Germline CDR1 ENHRY, CDR2 SYGVKD. CDR3 nucleotide sequence: TGTGCCATCAGTGGCGATCACACAGGAAAGAACACCATATATTTT. Translation: CAISGDHTGKNTIYF.

This chain uses TRBV2 with TRBJ2-3; possible D gene TRBD2, 6 bases. The CDR3 extends over 15 amino acids. Trimming took off 6 bases at V and 2 bases at J, with 15 bases between the two ends. Germline assignment: CDR1 SNHLY and CDR2 FYNNEI. The CDR3 here is CASRLLASPTDTQYF. DNA for the CDR3: TGTGCCAGCAGACTTCTAGCGAGCCCCACAGATACGCAGTATTTT.

The rearrangement uses TRBV19 and TRBJ2-5, with D possibly matching TRBD1 (5 bases). Germline CDR1 LNHDA, CDR2 SQIVND (reference sequence). Trimming stripped 4 bases from V and 1 base from J, with 13 bases between. The CDR3 consists of 15 residues. CDR3 protein: CASSTTAGSQETQYF. The CDR3 DNA sequence: TGTGCCAGTAGTACGACGGCAGGGTCCCAAGAGACCCAGTACTTC.

The chain carries TRBV7-8 and TRBJ2-1; D may match TRBD1 or TRBD2 (6 bases each). Trimming cost V 0 bases and J 0 bases, with 12 bases left between them. The CDR3 is 17 amino acids. Germline V gene sequence: CDR1 SGHVS, CDR2 FQNEAQ. CDR3 DNA sequence: TGTGCCAGCAGCTTAGCGATAGGGGGGAGCTCCTACAATGAGCAGTTCTTC. Its translation: CASSLAIGGSSYNEQFF.

Details on this clone: This CDR3 is also generated by other DNA sequences in the sample. The CDR3 DNA sequence: TGTGCCAGCAGCTTAGGTGGGACAGAACCTTACGAGCAGTACTTC. Its translation: CASSLGGTEPYEQYF. The V call is TRBV7-2, the J call TRBJ2-7; the match to TRBD1 covers 7 bases. The length of the CDR3 is 15 residues. V shed 1 base and J 4 bases; nucleotides not matched to a gene: 7. Per the germline V gene, CDR1 is SGHTA and CDR2 is FQGNSA.

The CDR3 sequence: CASSGAQYF. The DNA for the CDR3 is TGTGCCAGTAGCGGGGCCCAGTACTTC. The chain couples TRBV6-1 to TRBJ2-5, with 8 bases fitting TRBD2. Germline V lookup: CDR1 MNHNS, CDR2 SASEGT. Losses at the gene ends were 9 bases for V and 9 bases for J; bases not matched to a gene: 0. This CDR3 region has 9 residues.

This rearrangement joins TRBV7-2 to TRBJ2-1; the D gene is possibly TRBD2 (5 bases). CDR3 size: 13 residues. Trimming took off 6 bases at V and 10 bases at J, with 16 bases between the two ends. CDR1 is SGHTA, CDR2 FQGNSA, per germline. The CDR3 loop reads CASSSTSSREQFF. The CDR3 DNA is TGTGCCAGCAGTTCTACTAGTTCTCGGGAGCAGTTCTTC.

This clone was picked up a small number of times. The chain employs TRBV7-9 and TRBJ1-6, with TRBD1 as a possible D gene (5 bases). The germline V gene has CDR1 SEHNR and CDR2 FQNEAQ (reference sequence). There are 14 residues in the CDR3. Trimming left V 4 bases short and J 6 bases short, with 10 bases between. The CDR3 DNA follows: TGTGCCAGCAGCTCCGACAGCTCTAATTCACCCCTCCACTTT. It is translated as CASSSDSSNSPLHF.

The chain couples TRBV18 to TRBJ2-7; a weak D match, TRBD2 (5 bases). Trimming took 0 bases from V and 3 from J, leaving 9 bases between them. Per the germline V gene, CDR1 is KGHSH and CDR2 is LQKENI. The length of the CDR3 is 14 residues. In DNA form, the CDR3 reads TGTGCCAGCTCACCACCCGGACTGAACTACGAGCAGTACTTC. It is translated as CASSPPGLNYEQYF.

This chain connects TRBV5-1 to TRBJ2-3, with TRBD2 matching over 12 bases. From germline, CDR1 is SGHRS and CDR2 YFSETQ. CDR3 length equals 15 residues. V trimming: 0 bases; J trimming: 5 bases; junction bases outside the gene matches: 1. The CDR3 here is CASSLGLAGEDTQYF. CDR3 sequence (DNA): TGCGCCAGCAGCTTGGGACTAGCGGGGGAAGATACGCAGTATTTT.